This T cell receptor (beta chain) was captured in a study of blood T cell repertoires in COVID-19. Study details: Acute and convalescent COVID-19 samples came from the United States, Italy and Spain. Nucleic acid was either cDNA or gDNA, and it came from T cells, B-cell-depleted T cells, or PBMCs.

The CDR3 is made up of 15 amino acids. V was trimmed by 4 bases and J by 4 bases, leaving 15 bases between them. Germline V gene data show CDR1 as SGDLS and CDR2 as YYNGEE. Per the original data handling: Amplifying reference gene primers gave estimates of nucleated cell counts. Using immunoSEQ multiplex PCR, the repertoire was profiled, and TCRdb retains in-frame clones only, with some absent. V and J calls and clone size are copied from that table; D and trimming were computed from the DNA. The table shows 45,000 to 60,000 clones, with roughly 84% occurring only once. The sequence was obtained from a woman aged 80 or over with acute or convalescent COVID-19. The material sequenced was peripheral blood. The V gene is TRBV9, the J gene TRBJ1-3, with D tentatively TRBD1 (6 bases). The CDR3 region has the DNA TGTGCCAGCAGCACATCCGACAGGTTCGGAAACACCATATATTTT. This sequence encodes CASSTSDRFGNTIYF.